This TCR beta chain was recorded in a study of T cells after yellow fever vaccination. Study overall: SMART-Seq v4 Ultra Low Input prepared libraries from low-cell fractions. General study findings and limits: FACS-sorted repertoires might harbor abundant contaminating clonotypes from the bulk population. Detected again after the booster were most primary-vaccination clones, at 95% to 96% CD4 and 88% CD8.

On this clonotype itself: Its target is not known.

The TCR cDNA carried a universal primer site and UMIs from 5'RACE template switching. TCRdb reprocessed the 5' RACE reads with MiXCR, giving one entry per CDR3 protein. Counted here are 250,000 to 300,000 distinct CDR3 sequences, approximately 12% occurring once; the ten biggest clones make up 0.4% to 0.65%. The V end lost 1 base, the J end lost 9 bases, and 13 bases lay between the germline ends. The CDR3 extends over 14 amino acids. Germline V gives CDR1 LGHDT, CDR2 YNNKEL (reference sequence). The sequencing used CD4+ T cells sorted from PBMCs, collected 45 days after the yellow fever booster vaccination. This clonotype was obtained from a young man who received the YFV17D yellow fever vaccine. V usage is TRBV3-1 and J usage is TRBJ2-1; D is perhaps TRBD2 (5 bases). The CDR3 protein is CASSQGLARGEQFF. The DNA of the CDR3 is TGTGCCAGCAGCCAAGGCCTAGCCCGTGGTGAGCAGTTCTTC.